This T cell receptor beta chain was identified during a study of blood T cell repertoires in COVID-19. Study summary: Researchers got acute and convalescent COVID-19 samples from the United States, Italy and Spain. T cells, B-cell-depleted T cells, or PBMCs supplied cDNA or gDNA.

Germline V gene sequence: CDR1 LGHDT, CDR2 YNNKEL (reference sequence). V shed 2 bases and J shed 0 bases, with 4 bases lying between them. The CDR3 runs 13 residues. How the authors handled the data: Estimation of nucleated cell counts relied on the amplification of reference gene primers. Produced via immunoSEQ multiplex PCR; TCRdb's table is partial and in-frame only. V, J and clone size derive from that table, while D and trimming were established from the DNA sequence. The data hold 150,000 to 200,000 clones, with roughly 80% observed a single time. Sequences were obtained from peripheral blood. The gene calls are TRBV3-1 (or the pseudogene TRBV3-2) and TRBJ1-2; D remains unclear. The origin of this receptor is a woman aged 30 to 39 with acute or convalescent COVID-19. The CDR3 nucleotides are TGTGCCAGCAGCCAAATCGCTAACTATGGCTACACCTTC. Its translation: CASSQIANYGYTF.